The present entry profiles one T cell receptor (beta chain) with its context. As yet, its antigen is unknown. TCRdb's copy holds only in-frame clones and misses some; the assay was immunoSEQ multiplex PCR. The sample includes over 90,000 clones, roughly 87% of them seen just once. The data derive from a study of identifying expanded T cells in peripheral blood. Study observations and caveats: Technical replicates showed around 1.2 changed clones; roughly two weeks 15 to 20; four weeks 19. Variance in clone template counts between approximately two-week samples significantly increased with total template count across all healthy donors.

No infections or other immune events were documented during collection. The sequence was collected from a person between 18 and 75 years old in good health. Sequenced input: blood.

The CDR3 loop is CASSESRGYNSPLHF. For the CDR3, the DNA is TGCGCCAGCAGCGAAAGCAGGGGGTATAATTCACCCCTCCACTTT. The V and J genes are TRBV4-3 and TRBJ1-6; TRBD1 aligns across 7 bases. This CDR3 is built from 15 residues. The J segment lost 4 bases and the V segment lost 5 bases, leaving 5 bases of the junction unmatched. Germline values: CDR1 LGHNA, CDR2 YSLEER.